The clone carrying this T cell receptor beta chain turned up a few times. Antigen: not known. V was cut by 8 bases and J by 6 bases, with 12 bases left in between. The CDR3 runs 12 residues. The data are from a study of T cells after yellow fever vaccination. By 5'RACE template switching, TCR cDNA was produced, with a universal primer site and UMIs added in the process. TCRdb re-derived calls from the 5' RACE reads in MiXCR, one entry per CDR3 protein. The sample has hundreds of thousands of distinct CDR3 sequences; more than 9% are singletons. Whole-study results and caveats: Clonotypes appearing in both CD4 and CD8 compartments existed, and their share was small.

The input for sequencing was PBMCs, taken on the day of the yellow fever booster vaccination. The receptor's source is a man under 40 who received the YFV17D yellow fever vaccine. The chain couples TRBV12-3 or TRBV12-4 to TRBJ2-3; no clear D. The CDR3 coding sequence is TGTGCCAGCTACGAACTGGGGGATACGCAGTATTTT. It is translated as CASYELGDTQYF.